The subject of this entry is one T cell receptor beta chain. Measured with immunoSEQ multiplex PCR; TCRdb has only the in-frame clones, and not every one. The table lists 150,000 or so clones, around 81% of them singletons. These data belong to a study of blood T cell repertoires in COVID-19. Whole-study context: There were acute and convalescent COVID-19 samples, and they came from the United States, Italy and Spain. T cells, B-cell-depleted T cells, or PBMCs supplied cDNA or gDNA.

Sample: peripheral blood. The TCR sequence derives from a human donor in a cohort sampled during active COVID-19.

Here the CDR3 DNA reads TGTGCCAGCAGCCTAAGGGACAGACTTAACTATGGCTACACCTTC. Protein: CASSLRDRLNYGYTF. The rearrangement joins TRBV5-4 to TRBJ1-2; 7 positions match TRBD1. Germline trimming cut 4 bases from V and 1 base from J; bases unmatched to any gene: 7. This CDR3 has 15 amino acids. CDR1 is SGHNT and CDR2 is YYREEE in the germline V gene (reference sequence).